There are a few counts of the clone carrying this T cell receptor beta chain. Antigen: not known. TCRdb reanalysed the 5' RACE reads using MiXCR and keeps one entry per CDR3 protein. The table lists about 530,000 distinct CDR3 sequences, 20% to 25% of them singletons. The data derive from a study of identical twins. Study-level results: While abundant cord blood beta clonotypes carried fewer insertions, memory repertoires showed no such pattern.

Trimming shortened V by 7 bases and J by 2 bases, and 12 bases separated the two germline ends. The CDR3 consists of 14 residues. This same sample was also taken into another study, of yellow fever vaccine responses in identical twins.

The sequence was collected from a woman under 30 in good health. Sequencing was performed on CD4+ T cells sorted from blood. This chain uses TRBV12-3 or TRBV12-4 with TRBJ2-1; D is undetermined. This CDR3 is CASKGAQAYNEQFF. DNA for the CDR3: TGTGCCAGCAAAGGCGCGCAAGCCTACAATGAGCAGTTCTTC.